This TCR beta chain was profiled in a study of shared clonotypes between healthy human individuals. Study-wide context: A few men and a couple of women, aged 18 to 49, were donors. CD8 memory received one plate per donor, CD8 naive two, CD4 memory three and CD4 naive three. Findings and limits, study-wide: Donors were few, which limited the genetic and exposure-history diversity represented. Non-shared clonotypes had lower generation probabilities than those shared by all four donors.

In the case of this clone: The antigen remains undetermined.

V gave up 2 bases and J gave up 1 base, with 11 bases separating them. The CDR3 contains 15 residues. The V gene's germline CDR1 is SEHNR and CDR2 FQNEAQ (reference sequence). CD45RO-negative cells were positively selected for CCR7, leaving out terminally differentiated effector memory CD45RA+ cells. Generated by immunoSEQ multiplex PCR, the TCRdb table keeps only in-frame clones and is missing some. The table includes about 2 million clones, over 85% detected once. Sample: naive CD8+ T cells sorted from blood. The TCR sequence derives from a man between 18 and 35 years old in good health. The chain carries TRBV7-9 and TRBJ1-2; no definite D call. CDR3 DNA: TGTGCCAGCAGCTTATCCTCCGCCGTTAACTATGGCTACACCTTC. Its protein is CASSLSSAVNYGYTF.